Below, 9 T cell receptor beta chains from the same sample are listed, as sequenced in a study of T cell repertoires in cytomegalovirus infection. TCRdb re-called the reads through MiXCR, storing one row per CDR3 protein. The data show 450,000 to 550,000 distinct CDR3 sequences, approximately 17% seen once. Sequencing input: CD8+ T cells from PBMCs. All receptors come from a human donor in good health (CMV status not recorded). Some clones in this sample may be carry-over from other donors' samples.

This clonotype was seen at least ten times. The rearrangement uses TRBV4-2 and TRBJ2-7, with TRBD2 identical over 9 bases. The V gene's germline CDR1 is LGHNA and CDR2 YNFKEQ. CDR3 length: 17 residues. V dropped 4 bases and J dropped 2; count of bases not matched to a gene: 12. CDR3 sequence (DNA): TGTGCCAGCAGCCGGCGGCGGGAGGGCCGGGAAGCCTACGAGCAGTACTTC. Translation: CASSRRREGREAYEQYF.

This clonotype was counted between two and nine times. The rearrangement joins TRBV10-3 to TRBJ2-7; D could derive from TRBD1 or TRBD2 (5 bases each). The germline V and J ends were trimmed by 3 bases and 4 bases, with 19 bases remaining between them. This CDR3 is built from 16 residues. Per germline, CDR1 ENHRY and CDR2 SYGVKD. CDR3 residues: CAISDKGTVPFYEQYF. The CDR3 region has the DNA TGTGCCATCAGTGATAAGGGGACCGTTCCTTTTTACGAGCAGTACTTC.

This clonotype was seen repeatedly, ten times or more. The gene calls are TRBV2 and TRBJ1-4; D is ambiguous. The germline CDR1 and CDR2 sequences are SNHLY and FYNNEI. The germline V and J ends were trimmed by 8 bases and 17 bases, with 18 bases remaining between them. The CDR3 consists of 11 residues. DNA of the CDR3: TGTGCCAGCCGGCCGGCGGCCGGACTTTTTTTT. Amino acids: CASRPAAGLFF.

This clonotype was counted many times. The rearrangement joins TRBV10-3 to TRBJ1-1; 7 nucleotides align to TRBD1. Germline V gene data show CDR1 as ENHRY and CDR2 as SYGVKD. J was trimmed by 0 bases and V by 3 bases; bases with no gene match: 4. The CDR3 runs to 15 residues. CDR3: CAISEPGQLNTEAFF. In DNA, the CDR3 is TGTGCCATCAGTGAACCGGGACAGTTGAACACTGAAGCTTTCTTT.

The V call is TRBV20-1, the J call TRBJ2-7; TRBD2 matches at 12 bases. Germline V gene sequence: CDR1 DFQATT, CDR2 SNEGSKA (reference sequence). This CDR3 is built from 16 residues. Trimming took 2 bases from V and 3 from J; bases not matched to a gene: 8. The CDR3 protein is CSARTASGRAVYEQYF. The CDR3 bases are TGCAGTGCTAGAACGGCTAGCGGGAGGGCCGTCTACGAGCAGTACTTC.

This clonotype was recorded only once. One base away lies a much larger clone, so this may be a sequencing read error. The chain has TRBV4-1 and TRBJ2-1; 9 bases map to TRBD2. The CDR3 runs 16 residues. Germline V CDR1 and CDR2: MGHRA, YSYEKL. This chain's CDR3 is CASSQARLAVYNGQFF. In nucleotides, the CDR3 is TGCGCCAGCAGCCAGGCCCGACTAGCGGTTTACAATGGGCAGTTCTTC.

Ten or more counts support this clonotype. The V and J genes are TRBV25-1 and TRBJ2-7; 10 bases match TRBD1. Germline assignment: CDR1 MGHDK and CDR2 SYGVNS. Trimming at V came to 3 bases and at J to 4 bases, leaving 6 bases not matched to a gene. CDR3 length: 15 residues. Here the CDR3 reads CASSDPGQGIYEQYF. CDR3 DNA sequence: TGTGCCAGCAGTGACCCGGGACAGGGGATATACGAGCAGTACTTC.

This clonotype was recorded at least ten times. This rearrangement joins TRBV10-3 to TRBJ2-3; D perhaps matches TRBD1 (5 bases). This CDR3 spans 12 amino acids. The germline CDR1 and CDR2 sequences are ENHRY and SYGVKD. The V end was cut by 7 bases, the J end by 6 bases, with 11 bases between. As DNA, the CDR3 is TGTGCCATCATAGGGGAATCCGATACGCAGTATTTT. Translation gives CAIIGESDTQYF.

Points on this clonotype: One base away lies a much larger clone, so this may be a sequencing read error. The gene calls are TRBV28 and TRBJ2-1; TRBD2 aligns across 9 bases. The CDR3 is 15 residues long. The J segment lost 7 bases and the V segment lost 8 bases, leaving 12 bases of the junction unmatched. Looked up from germline, CDR1 is MDHEN and CDR2 is SYDVKM. Here the CDR3 DNA reads TGTGCCAGCGAAAGGGGTAGCGGGGGTAGTAATGAGCAGTTCTTC. It specifies CASERGSGGSNEQFF. Using reference TRBV28 and TRBJ2-1 for the parts outside the CDR3, the full variable domain is DVKVTQSSRYLVKRTGEKVFLECVQDMDHENMFWYRQDPGLGLRLIYFSYDVKMKEKGDIPEGYSVSREKKERFSLILESASTNQTSMYLCASERGSGGSNEQFFGPGTRLTVL.